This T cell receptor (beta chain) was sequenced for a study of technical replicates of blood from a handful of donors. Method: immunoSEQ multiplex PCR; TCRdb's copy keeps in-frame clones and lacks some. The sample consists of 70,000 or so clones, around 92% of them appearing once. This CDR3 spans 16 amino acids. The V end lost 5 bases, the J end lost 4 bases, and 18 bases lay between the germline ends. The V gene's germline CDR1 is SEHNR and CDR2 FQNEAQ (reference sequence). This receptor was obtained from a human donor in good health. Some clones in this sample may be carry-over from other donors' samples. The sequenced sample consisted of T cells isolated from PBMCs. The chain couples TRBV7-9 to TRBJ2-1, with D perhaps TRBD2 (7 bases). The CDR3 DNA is TGTGCCAGCAGCCCAGAAGGGGGGGCCTGGTACAATGAGCAGTTCTTC. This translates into CASSPEGGAWYNEQFF.